Included here is one T cell receptor beta chain sequence, with context. In the original workflow: Counts of nucleated cells, estimated from reference gene primer amplification, were obtained. Sequencing was performed with immunoSEQ multiplex PCR; in TCRdb, only in-frame clones are kept and a portion is missing. Clonal size and the V and J genes are those of that table, whereas D and trimming came from the DNA. The repertoire holds about 520,000 clones, with roughly 88% as singletons. These data come from a study of blood T cell repertoires in COVID-19. Study-wide background: From T cells, B-cell-depleted T cells, or PBMCs came the material, which was cDNA or gDNA.

The ends were cut back, 3 bases at V and 1 base at J, with 7 bases in the middle. This CDR3 is built from 14 residues. Germline CDR1 and CDR2: SGDLS and YYNGEE. Sample: peripheral blood. The receptor comes from a human donor in a cohort sampled during active COVID-19. The chain carries TRBV9 and TRBJ2-2; maybe TRBD1 (6 bases). Here the CDR3 reads CASSEQGNTGELFF. CDR3 DNA: TGTGCCAGCAGCGAACAGGGGAACACCGGGGAGCTGTTTTTT.